This T cell receptor beta chain was identified during a study of cytomegalovirus exposure and HLA in healthy donors. Findings and caveats of the study: Rarity marked most TCR sequences, yet some public TCRs occurred in many donors. The study put under 200 TCR beta chains on its list as cytomegalovirus-associated. In the approximately 130 validation repertoires, a later analysis found that first-cohort TCR clusters tended to co-occur.

Comments on this clone: Its antigen remains unidentified.

The assay was immunoSEQ multiplex PCR, and TCRdb's table has in-frame clones only and misses some. The repertoire holds over 45,000 clones, with 88% as singletons. Sequencing was done on a sample of PBMCs. The TCR sequence derives from a woman aged 30 to 39 in good health and CMV-seronegative.

The CDR3, as DNA: TGTGCCAGCAGTTTATCCCCGGACAGAGCCAGGGGGGAGCAGTACTTC. Amino acids: CASSLSPDRARGEQYF. The chain has TRBV28 and TRBJ2-7, with 7 positions matching TRBD1. The trim removed 1 base at V and 7 bases at J, leaving 13 bases unmatched. Germline V gene sequence: CDR1 MDHEN, CDR2 SYDVKM. This CDR3 spans 16 amino acids. Drawing the rest from reference TRBV28 and TRBJ2-7, the complete variable domain is DVKVTQSSRYLVKRTGEKVFLECVQDMDHENMFWYRQDPGLGLRLIYFSYDVKMKEKGDIPEGYSVSREKKERFSLILESASTNQTSMYLCASSLSPDRARGEQYFGPGTRLTVT.